Listed below are T cell receptor beta chains from one sample, sequenced in a study of Ad26.COV2.S vaccination and SARS-CoV-2 variants. TCRdb's table, derived via immunoSEQ multiplex PCR, lists solely in-frame clones and lacks some. Among some 320,000 clones, around four fifths were seen once, and the ten largest hold 2% to 2.5%. The sequencing used peripheral blood, collected in a trial of Ad26.COV2.S vaccine versus placebo. The receptors originated from a person between 18 and 65 years old who received the Ad26.COV2.S COVID-19 vaccine or a placebo. Each CDR3 is given with its conserved first and last residue. D genes are given only for firm matches. Part of the rows lack a size; the others show once, few, many or a class for expanded clones.

D gene: TRBD2
J gene: TRBJ2-3
clone size: -
CDR3 length: 17
V gene: TRBV3-1/TRBV3-2
CDR3 protein: CASSQVGSGDETDTQYF
CDR3 DNA: TGTGCCAGCAGCCAAGTTGGTAGCGGGGATGAGACAGATACGCAGTATTTT

D gene: -
J gene: TRBJ2-1
clone size: -
CDR3 length: 16
V gene: TRBV30
CDR3 protein: CAWSLPTASSYNEQFF
CDR3 DNA: TGTGCCTGGAGTCTTCCGACAGCTAGCTCCTACAATGAGCAGTTCTTC

D gene: -
J gene: TRBJ2-7
clone size: -
CDR3 length: 13
V gene: TRBV5-5
CDR3 protein: CASSLLLGYEQYF
CDR3 DNA: TGTGCCAGCAGCTTACTTTTGGGTTACGAGCAGTACTTC

D gene: -
J gene: TRBJ2-1
clone size: -
CDR3 length: 12
V gene: TRBV5-1
CDR3 protein: CASSYGRDEQFF
CDR3 DNA: TGCGCCAGCAGCTACGGACGGGATGAGCAGTTCTTC

D gene: TRBD2
J gene: TRBJ2-3
clone size: -
CDR3 length: 18
V gene: TRBV11-2
CDR3 protein: CASSPRLAGGISTDTQYF
CDR3 DNA: TGTGCCAGCAGCCCCCGGTTAGCGGGGGGTATTTCCACAGATACGCAGTATTTT

D gene: -
J gene: TRBJ2-7
clone size: -
CDR3 length: 15
V gene: TRBV24-1
CDR3 protein: CATSDGPGTAYEQYF
CDR3 DNA: TGTGCCACCAGTGACGGCCCCGGGACGGCCTACGAGCAGTACTTC

D gene: -
J gene: TRBJ2-3
clone size: -
CDR3 length: 13
V gene: TRBV3-1/TRBV3-2
CDR3 protein: CASSHGWTDTQYF
CDR3 DNA: TGTGCCAGCAGCCACGGGTGGACAGATACGCAGTATTTT

D gene: TRBD1
J gene: TRBJ1-6
clone size: -
CDR3 length: 15
V gene: TRBV7-3
CDR3 protein: CASSLHRTGVPPLHF
CDR3 DNA: TGTGCCAGCAGCTTACACCGGACAGGGGTGCCACCCCTCCACTTT

D gene: -
J gene: TRBJ2-1
clone size: -
CDR3 length: 20
V gene: TRBV2
CDR3 protein: CASSVVLGRGLPTKYNEQFF
CDR3 DNA: TGTGCCAGCAGTGTTGTTTTAGGGCGGGGGCTTCCCACGAAGTACAATGAGCAGTTCTTC

D gene: -
J gene: TRBJ2-1
clone size: few
CDR3 length: 11
V gene: TRBV3-1/TRBV3-2
CDR3 protein: CASAVRDEQFF
CDR3 DNA: TGTGCCAGCGCTGTACGGGATGAGCAGTTCTTC

D gene: TRBD1
J gene: TRBJ2-4
clone size: -
CDR3 length: 17
V gene: TRBV4-1
CDR3 protein: CASSSVQGSLAKNIQYF
CDR3 DNA: TGCGCCAGCAGCTCCGTACAGGGGAGTCTAGCCAAAAACATTCAGTACTTC

D gene: -
J gene: TRBJ1-5
clone size: -
CDR3 length: 13
V gene: TRBV6-6
CDR3 protein: CASSYSEGQPQHF
CDR3 DNA: TGTGCCAGCAGTTACTCAGAAGGTCAGCCCCAGCATTTT

D gene: -
J gene: TRBJ2-1
clone size: -
CDR3 length: 13
V gene: TRBV9
CDR3 protein: CASSVEGYNEQFF
CDR3 DNA: TGTGCCAGCAGCGTAGAGGGGTACAATGAGCAGTTCTTC

D gene: TRBD1
J gene: TRBJ2-7
clone size: -
CDR3 length: 14
V gene: TRBV3-1/TRBV3-2
CDR3 protein: CASSPRDRGYEQYF
CDR3 DNA: TGTGCCAGCAGCCCTCGGGACAGGGGCTACGAGCAGTACTTC

D gene: TRBD2
J gene: TRBJ2-1
clone size: -
CDR3 length: 14
V gene: TRBV19
CDR3 protein: CASRSGGNYNEQFF
CDR3 DNA: TGTGCCAGTAGGAGCGGGGGGAACTACAATGAGCAGTTCTTC

D gene: -
J gene: TRBJ1-1
clone size: once
CDR3 length: 12
V gene: TRBV12-3/TRBV12-4
CDR3 protein: CASSLSGTEAFF
CDR3 DNA: TGTGCCAGCAGTTTATCCGGTACTGAAGCTTTCTTT

D gene: -
J gene: TRBJ2-6
clone size: -
CDR3 length: 14
V gene: TRBV19
CDR3 protein: CASNPGAGANVLTF
CDR3 DNA: TGTGCCAGTAACCCAGGGGCGGGGGCCAACGTCCTGACTTTC

D gene: -
J gene: TRBJ2-3
clone size: -
CDR3 length: 14
V gene: TRBV6-5
CDR3 protein: CASSYGQATDTQYF
CDR3 DNA: TGTGCCAGCAGTTATGGGCAGGCAACAGATACGCAGTATTTT

D gene: -
J gene: TRBJ1-1
clone size: -
CDR3 length: 14
V gene: TRBV29-1
CDR3 protein: CIVLGGTMNTEAFF
CDR3 DNA: TGCATCGTCCTGGGCGGAACAATGAACACTGAAGCTTTCTTT

D gene: -
J gene: TRBJ2-1
clone size: -
CDR3 length: 13
V gene: TRBV7-2
CDR3 protein: CASSLGRRNEQFF
CDR3 DNA: TGTGCCAGCAGCTTAGGGAGGAGAAATGAGCAGTTCTTC

D gene: -
J gene: TRBJ2-5
clone size: -
CDR3 length: 14
V gene: TRBV3-1/TRBV3-2
CDR3 protein: CASSPTGIEGTQYF
CDR3 DNA: TGTGCCAGCAGCCCAACCGGGATAGAAGGGACCCAGTACTTC

D gene: -
J gene: TRBJ1-1
clone size: few
CDR3 length: 12
V gene: TRBV19
CDR3 protein: CASTSRRTEAFF
CDR3 DNA: TGTGCCAGTACTTCAAGAAGAACTGAAGCTTTCTTT

D gene: -
J gene: TRBJ1-1
clone size: -
CDR3 length: 17
V gene: TRBV5-1
CDR3 protein: CASSLGLQGFGNTEAFF
CDR3 DNA: TGCGCCAGCAGCTTGGGATTACAGGGTTTCGGGAACACTGAAGCTTTCTTT

D gene: TRBD2
J gene: TRBJ2-7
clone size: -
CDR3 length: 16
V gene: TRBV3-1/TRBV3-2
CDR3 protein: CASSQALAGGLDEQYF
CDR3 DNA: TGTGCCAGCAGCCAGGCCCTAGCGGGGGGGCTGGACGAGCAGTACTTC

D gene: -
J gene: TRBJ2-3
clone size: -
CDR3 length: 14
V gene: TRBV6-6
CDR3 protein: CASSPLGVTDTQYF
CDR3 DNA: TGTGCCAGCAGCCCTCTAGGGGTAACAGATACGCAGTATTTT

D gene: TRBD1
J gene: TRBJ2-7
clone size: -
CDR3 length: 16
V gene: TRBV5-1
CDR3 protein: CASSLRNRDRSYEQYF
CDR3 DNA: TGCGCCAGCAGCTTACGTAACCGGGACAGGAGCTACGAGCAGTACTTC

D gene: TRBD1
J gene: TRBJ1-1
clone size: -
CDR3 length: 16
V gene: TRBV7-9
CDR3 protein: CASSMPTGRVPTEAFF
CDR3 DNA: TGTGCCAGCAGCATGCCGACAGGGAGGGTCCCCACTGAAGCTTTCTTT

D gene: -
J gene: TRBJ2-7
clone size: -
CDR3 length: 14
V gene: TRBV10-1
CDR3 protein: CASSAGTPPYEQYF
CDR3 DNA: TGCGCCAGCAGTGCCGGGACACCACCCTACGAGCAGTACTTC

D gene: -
J gene: TRBJ1-3
clone size: -
CDR3 length: 16
V gene: TRBV18
CDR3 protein: CASSALPPNSGNTIYF
CDR3 DNA: TGTGCCAGCTCAGCCCTACCACCTAACTCTGGAAACACCATATATTTT

D gene: -
J gene: TRBJ1-6
clone size: once
CDR3 length: 14
V gene: TRBV2
CDR3 protein: CASASGRGNSPLHF
CDR3 DNA: TGTGCCAGCGCCTCGGGCAGGGGCAATTCACCCCTCCACTTT

D gene: -
J gene: TRBJ1-2
clone size: -
CDR3 length: 14
V gene: TRBV2
CDR3 protein: CASRGTRVNYGYTF
CDR3 DNA: TGTGCCAGCAGAGGGACACGCGTTAACTATGGCTACACCTTC

D gene: TRBD1
J gene: TRBJ1-2
clone size: -
CDR3 length: 14
V gene: TRBV6-5
CDR3 protein: CASTLKEGAGGYTF
CDR3 DNA: TGTGCCAGCACCCTTAAGGAGGGGGCTGGTGGCTACACCTTC

D gene: -
J gene: TRBJ2-2
clone size: -
CDR3 length: 16
V gene: TRBV5-5
CDR3 protein: CASSLALGRATGELFF
CDR3 DNA: TGTGCCAGCAGCTTGGCCTTGGGTAGGGCGACCGGGGAGCTGTTTTTT

D gene: -
J gene: TRBJ1-4
clone size: -
CDR3 length: 13
V gene: TRBV11-2
CDR3 protein: CASSLGGVEKLFF
CDR3 DNA: TGTGCCAGCAGCTTGGGTGGGGTGGAAAAACTGTTTTTT

D gene: TRBD1
J gene: TRBJ1-1
clone size: -
CDR3 length: 14
V gene: TRBV6-5
CDR3 protein: CASSPRQGYTEAFF
CDR3 DNA: TGTGCCAGCAGTCCGCGACAGGGGTACACTGAAGCTTTCTTT

D gene: TRBD1
J gene: TRBJ1-1
clone size: -
CDR3 length: 15
V gene: TRBV19
CDR3 protein: CASTLGQSMNTEAFF
CDR3 DNA: TGTGCCAGTACCCTGGGACAGAGCATGAACACTGAAGCTTTCTTT

D gene: -
J gene: TRBJ1-2
clone size: few
CDR3 length: 11
V gene: TRBV2
CDR3 protein: CASSEAPPYTF
CDR3 DNA: TGTGCCAGCAGTGAAGCCCCCCCATACACCTTC

D gene: -
J gene: TRBJ1-2
clone size: -
CDR3 length: 12
V gene: TRBV6-5
CDR3 protein: CASAEVNYGYTF
CDR3 DNA: TGTGCCAGCGCCGAAGTAAACTATGGCTACACCTTC

D gene: -
J gene: TRBJ2-7
clone size: few
CDR3 length: 13
V gene: TRBV6-5
CDR3 protein: CASQAGRVYEQYF
CDR3 DNA: TGTGCCAGCCAAGCTGGACGGGTCTACGAGCAGTACTTC

D gene: -
J gene: TRBJ1-1
clone size: -
CDR3 length: 14
V gene: TRBV3-1/TRBV3-2
CDR3 protein: CASSLSSLGTEAFF
CDR3 DNA: TGTGCCAGCAGCCTATCTTCCCTAGGTACTGAAGCTTTCTTT

D gene: -
J gene: TRBJ2-7
clone size: -
CDR3 length: 15
V gene: TRBV5-1
CDR3 protein: CASSSTTGSSYEQYF
CDR3 DNA: TGCGCCAGCAGCTCTACGACAGGTTCCTCCTACGAGCAGTACTTC

D gene: TRBD2
J gene: TRBJ2-7
clone size: -
CDR3 length: 14
V gene: TRBV18
CDR3 protein: CASGERGGPYEQYF
CDR3 DNA: TGTGCCAGCGGGGAGCGGGGGGGCCCCTACGAGCAGTACTTC

D gene: -
J gene: TRBJ2-3
clone size: -
CDR3 length: 14
V gene: TRBV7-9
CDR3 protein: CASRGGPGTDTQYF
CDR3 DNA: TGTGCCAGCAGGGGAGGACCCGGCACAGATACGCAGTATTTT

D gene: -
J gene: TRBJ1-5
clone size: -
CDR3 length: 13
V gene: TRBV2
CDR3 protein: CASSAGSNQPQHF
CDR3 DNA: TGTGCCAGCAGTGCCGGATCTAATCAGCCCCAGCATTTT

D gene: -
J gene: TRBJ1-2
clone size: -
CDR3 length: 14
V gene: TRBV7-8
CDR3 protein: CASSFSGIGYGYTF
CDR3 DNA: TGTGCCAGCAGCTTTTCGGGTATCGGCTATGGCTACACCTTC

D gene: -
J gene: TRBJ1-4
clone size: -
CDR3 length: 15
V gene: TRBV5-5
CDR3 protein: CASRTTPGSEEKLFF
CDR3 DNA: TGTGCCAGCAGGACTACCCCGGGGTCGGAGGAAAAACTGTTTTTT

D gene: -
J gene: TRBJ2-7
clone size: -
CDR3 length: 11
V gene: TRBV28
CDR3 protein: CAIGPGAEQYF
CDR3 DNA: TGTGCCATCGGCCCGGGCGCCGAGCAGTACTTC

D gene: -
J gene: TRBJ1-6
clone size: -
CDR3 length: 14
V gene: TRBV7-2
CDR3 protein: CASSSTGRDSPLHF
CDR3 DNA: TGTGCCAGCAGCTCCACAGGACGAGACTCACCCCTCCACTTT

D gene: -
J gene: TRBJ1-1
clone size: -
CDR3 length: 14
V gene: TRBV19
CDR3 protein: CASSIRGANTEAFF
CDR3 DNA: TGTGCCAGTAGTATACGGGGGGCGAACACTGAAGCTTTCTTT

D gene: -
J gene: TRBJ2-2
clone size: -
CDR3 length: 16
V gene: TRBV7-3
CDR3 protein: CASSLNGASSAGELFF
CDR3 DNA: TGTGCCAGCAGCTTAAATGGGGCTAGCTCGGCCGGGGAGCTGTTTTTT

D gene: -
J gene: TRBJ2-2
clone size: few
CDR3 length: 12
V gene: TRBV14
CDR3 protein: CASSQVGGELFF
CDR3 DNA: TGTGCCAGCAGCCAAGTAGGCGGGGAGCTGTTTTTT